The 30 T cell receptor beta chains below come from one sample, sequenced in a study of T cell responses to AZD1222 COVID-19 vaccine. Clones were sequenced by immunoSEQ multiplex PCR, and TCRdb holds only the in-frame ones, with some missing. The sample consists of over 100,000 clones, 80% to 90% of them appearing once. Source: peripheral blood, taken on day 0 of AZD1222 vaccination. Every receptor here comes from an adult in good health.

V gene TRBV27 combines with J gene TRBJ1-1; possible D gene TRBD1, 6 bases. The V gene's germline CDR1 is MNHEY and CDR2 SMNVEV (reference sequence). Between the trimmed V and J ends, which lost 4 bases and 5 bases, there was a span of 14 bases. CDR3 length equals 14 residues. CDR3 DNA: TGTGCCAGCAGTTACCTGGGGGCAGGGACTGAAGCTTTCTTT. Protein product: CASSYLGAGTEAFF.

V usage is TRBV30 and J usage is TRBJ1-1; D uncertain. Germline CDR1 reads GTSNPN; CDR2 reads SVGIG (reference sequence). Trimming pared 4 bases from V and 1 base from J, leaving 4 bases between. The CDR3 is 11 amino acids. The CDR3 sequence is CAWKGNTEAFF. For the CDR3, the DNA is TGTGCCTGGAAAGGGAACACTGAAGCTTTCTTT.

The chain uses TRBV19 and TRBJ2-7; 8 bases are shared with TRBD1. Trimming cost V 5 bases and J 4 bases; bases outside gene matches: 4. This CDR3 is built from 13 residues. Germline CDR1 is LNHDA and CDR2 is SQIVND (reference sequence). CDR3 DNA sequence: TGTGCCAGTAGTGCCGGACAGGGTTACGAGCAGTACTTC. This translates into CASSAGQGYEQYF.

The V call is TRBV5-8, the J call TRBJ1-2, with D perhaps matching TRBD1 (6 bases). This CDR3 region has 16 residues. Germline CDR1 SGHTS, CDR2 YDEGEE. V shed 4 bases and J shed 2 bases, with 18 bases lying between them. CDR3 amino acids: CASSLSSGTLNYGYTF. CDR3 nucleotide sequence: TGTGCCAGCAGCCTATCCTCCGGGACACTAAACTATGGCTACACCTTC.

CDR3 protein: CAISGSGTGLDTQYF. The DNA of the CDR3 is TGTGCCATCAGTGGATCCGGGACAGGGCTAGATACGCAGTATTTT. The gene calls are TRBV10-3 and TRBJ2-3; 9 bases map to TRBD1. In germline, CDR1 is ENHRY, CDR2 SYGVKD. V lost 4 bases to trimming and J lost 5 bases; unmatched junction nucleotides: 7. CDR3 length equals 15 residues.

The V call is TRBV15, the J call TRBJ2-1; 8 positions match TRBD1. J was trimmed by 8 bases and V by 5 bases; bases with no gene match: 5. The germline V gene encodes CDR1 LNHNV and CDR2 YYDKDF (reference sequence). The length of the CDR3 is 13 residues. CDR3 in DNA: TGTGCCACCAGCGCCAGGGGGCGGGATGAGCAGTTCTTC. The encoded protein is CATSARGRDEQFF.

CDR3 coding DNA: TGTGCCAGCAGCTTAGATAACCGGGGGACTGAAGCTTTCTTT. It translates to CASSLDNRGTEAFF. V is TRBV7-2 and J is TRBJ1-1; the D gene is possibly TRBD1 (5 bases). V dropped 1 base and J dropped 5 bases, with 11 bases sitting between them. This CDR3 comprises 14 residues. Germline CDR1 and CDR2: SGHTA and FQGNSA. The full variable domain, its missing parts supplied by reference TRBV7-2 and TRBJ1-1, is GAGVSQSPSNKVTEKGKDVELRCDPISGHTALYWYRQSLGQGLEFLIYFQGNSAPDKSGLPSDRFSAERTGGSVSTLTIQRTQQEDSAVYLCASSLDNRGTEAFFGQGTRLTVV.

V gene TRBV3-1 (or the pseudogene TRBV3-2) combines with J gene TRBJ1-2; 9 positions match TRBD1. Trimming cost V 4 bases and J 2 bases; bases outside gene matches: 2. Germline CDR1 LGHDT, CDR2 YNNKEL (reference sequence). The CDR3 length is 14 residues. The CDR3 here is CASSRGTGNYGYTF. CDR3 coding DNA: TGTGCCAGCAGCCGAGGGACAGGGAACTATGGCTACACCTTC.

The chain is built from TRBV27 and TRBJ2-3; 7 nucleotides line up with TRBD1. The CDR3 covers 14 residues. CDR1 and CDR2 from the germline V gene are MNHEY and SMNVEV (reference sequence). The trim removed 4 bases at V and 2 bases at J, leaving 3 bases unmatched. As DNA, the CDR3 is TGTGCCAGCAGTTCGGGACAGCCCACAGATACGCAGTATTTT. This encodes CASSSGQPTDTQYF.

The rearrangement joins TRBV3-1 (or the pseudogene TRBV3-2) to TRBJ2-7; 10 bases agree with TRBD1. Germline values: CDR1 LGHDT, CDR2 YNNKEL (reference sequence). Germline trimming cut 6 bases from V and 3 bases from J; bases unmatched to any gene: 8. This CDR3 has 15 residues. The CDR3 is CASSPSGQGFYEQYF. The CDR3 coding sequence is TGTGCCAGCAGTCCATCGGGACAGGGGTTCTACGAGCAGTACTTC.

The rearrangement joins TRBV25-1 to TRBJ2-3, with D possibly being TRBD1 (6 bases). V was shortened by 0 bases and J by 3 bases, with 13 bases between the two germline ends. This CDR3 contains 16 residues. Germline lookup yields CDR1 MGHDK and CDR2 SYGVNS. DNA for the CDR3: TGTGCCAGCAGTGAATACGGACAGCGTGGGACAGATACGCAGTATTTT. It translates to CASSEYGQRGTDTQYF. Looking up the rest from reference TRBV25-1 and TRBJ2-3 gives the full variable domain: EADIYQTPRYLVIGTGKKITLECSQTMGHDKMYWYQQDPGMELHLIHYSYGVNSTEKGDLSSESTVSRIRTEHFPLTLESARPSHTSQYLCASSEYGQRGTDTQYFGPGTRLTVL.

The chain recombines TRBV7-8 with TRBJ2-6; 7 bases line up with TRBD2. Losses at the gene ends were 3 bases for V and 2 bases for J; bases not matched to a gene: 4. The length of the CDR3 is 16 residues. Germline V gene lookup returns CDR1 SGHVS and CDR2 FQNEAQ. The CDR3 DNA follows: TGTGCCAGCAGCTTTTGGCTAGCGGCTGGGGCCAACGTCCTGACTTTC. As protein: CASSFWLAAGANVLTF.

This chain joins TRBV4-2 and TRBJ1-3; the match to TRBD1 covers 7 bases. This CDR3 comprises 16 residues. Unmatched junction bases numbered 8, after V lost 4 bases and J lost 2 bases. The germline V gene has CDR1 LGHNA and CDR2 YNFKEQ. The CDR3 region is CASSLLKGATGNTIYF. CDR3 in DNA: TGTGCCAGCAGCCTTCTTAAGGGGGCAACTGGAAACACCATATATTTT.

The chain is built from TRBV3-1 (or the pseudogene TRBV3-2) and TRBJ1-1; D not resolved. The germline V gene encodes CDR1 LGHDT and CDR2 YNNKEL (reference sequence). V lost 4 bases to trimming and J lost 5 bases, with 11 bases between them. The CDR3 is 13 amino acids. The chain's CDR3 is CASSPFYGTEAFF. CDR3 nucleotides: TGTGCCAGCAGCCCTTTTTACGGGACTGAAGCTTTCTTT.

The V call is TRBV28, the J call TRBJ1-5; no clear D gene. Germline lookup yields CDR1 MDHEN and CDR2 SYDVKM. V dropped 2 bases and J dropped 1 base, with 9 bases sitting between them. The CDR3 spans 15 residues. The CDR3: CASSLPGRSNQPQHF. CDR3 DNA sequence: TGTGCCAGCAGTTTACCGGGCCGGAGCAATCAGCCCCAGCATTTT.

The rearrangement links TRBV28 to TRBJ1-1, with D perhaps matching TRBD1 (6 bases). CDR3 length equals 16 residues. CDR1 MDHEN and CDR2 SYDVKM come from the germline V gene. Trimming stripped 4 bases from V and 1 base from J, with 16 bases between. The CDR3, as DNA: TGTGCCAGCAGTTCCCCGGGGGCCGATTGGAACACTGAAGCTTTCTTT. It specifies CASSSPGADWNTEAFF.

The V gene is TRBV28, the J gene TRBJ2-2, with D uncertain. Trimming took off 7 bases at V and 4 bases at J, with 16 bases between the two ends. The V gene's germline CDR1 is MDHEN and CDR2 SYDVKM. The CDR3 spans 15 residues. The CDR3 sequence is CASIPLGFRTGELFF. The CDR3 DNA sequence: TGTGCCAGCATCCCACTGGGGTTTCGCACCGGGGAGCTGTTTTTT.

J is TRBJ1-2 and V is TRBV6-1; D is ambiguous. Germline assignment: CDR1 MNHNS and CDR2 SASEGT. The CDR3 has 15 residues. The V gene lost 0 bases and the J gene lost 4 bases, with 12 bases spanning the gap. The CDR3: CASSEATRAAYGYTF. DNA of the CDR3: TGTGCCAGCAGTGAAGCGACGAGGGCAGCCTATGGCTACACCTTC.

In its sample, this clone was seen once. The chain combines TRBV2 with TRBJ1-6; the D gene is possibly TRBD1 (5 bases). V shed 2 bases and J shed 9 bases, with 20 bases lying between them. The CDR3 runs 17 residues. Germline V gene lookup returns CDR1 SNHLY and CDR2 FYNNEI. Here the CDR3 reads CASSERGYGTVRSPLHF. The DNA for the CDR3 is TGTGCCAGCAGTGAACGGGGTTATGGGACGGTGCGTTCACCCCTCCACTTT.

The chain carries TRBV28 and TRBJ1-1; D gene ambiguous. Germline CDR1 reads MDHEN; CDR2 reads SYDVKM. This CDR3 has 14 amino acids. Trimming removed 4 bases at V and 2 bases at J, with 11 bases between. CDR3 region: CASSSPGTNTEAFF. The CDR3, as DNA: TGTGCCAGCAGTTCCCCGGGAACTAACACTGAAGCTTTCTTT.

The J gene is TRBJ1-5, the V gene TRBV7-9, with D uncertain. This CDR3 has 14 residues. Germline V gives CDR1 SEHNR, CDR2 FQNEAQ (reference sequence). V was trimmed by 1 base and J by 6 bases, leaving 10 bases between them. The DNA of the CDR3 is TGTGCCAGCAGCTTAGGGATGGGTCTTCAGCCCCAGCATTTT. This gives the protein CASSLGMGLQPQHF.

The V gene is TRBV28, the J gene TRBJ2-3; 11 nucleotides match TRBD1. This CDR3 is 15 amino acids long. Trimming removed 8 bases from V and 6 bases from J; junction bases left unmatched: 10. CDR1 and CDR2 (germline): MDHEN, SYDVKM. The CDR3 region is CASRTGGRLGDTQYF. The DNA of the CDR3 is TGTGCCAGCCGGACAGGGGGCCGATTGGGGGATACGCAGTATTTT.

This clone was seen just once. The chain uses TRBV28 and TRBJ2-7, with D hard to call. Trimming left V 5 bases short and J 3 bases short, with 11 bases between. Germline CDR1 MDHEN, CDR2 SYDVKM. CDR3 length equals 13 residues. This chain's CDR3 is CASSVIGIYEQYF. The CDR3 nucleotides read TGTGCCAGCAGTGTAATAGGGATCTACGAGCAGTACTTC.

The chain has TRBV5-1 and TRBJ1-2; D gene ambiguous. CDR1 is SGHRS, CDR2 YFSETQ, per germline. Trimming took off 0 bases at V and 8 bases at J, with 14 bases between the two ends. The CDR3 is made up of 14 amino acids. CDR3 in DNA: TGCGCCAGCAGCTTGGAATCCTCGGACGGCGGCTACACCTTC. Its protein is CASSLESSDGGYTF.

The J gene is TRBJ2-2, the V gene TRBV20-1, with a weak D call TRBD2 (6 bases). Trimming cost V 3 bases and J 1 base, with 9 bases left between them. Germline-derived CDR1 and CDR2 are DFQATT and SNEGSKA (reference sequence). The CDR3 extends over 14 amino acids. The CDR3 DNA sequence: TGCAGTGCTAGTGACGGGGGGAACACCGGGGAGCTGTTTTTT. It yields the protein CSASDGGNTGELFF.

J is TRBJ2-1 and V is TRBV5-4; maybe TRBD2 (5 bases). From germline, CDR1 is SGHNT and CDR2 YYREEE (reference sequence). V dropped 4 bases and J dropped 1 base, with 12 bases sitting between them. The length of the CDR3 is 15 residues. Here the CDR3 reads CASSPDLGSYNEQFF. The CDR3 nucleotides are TGTGCCAGCAGCCCGGACTTGGGATCCTACAATGAGCAGTTCTTC. The variable domain in full, completed from reference TRBV5-4 and TRBJ2-1, reads ETGVTQSPTHLIKTRGQQVTLRCSSQSGHNTVSWYQQALGQGPQFIFQYYREEENGRGNFPPRFSGLQFPNYSSELNVNALELDDSALYLCASSPDLGSYNEQFFGPGTRLTVL.

The rearrangement links TRBV6-2 or TRBV6-3 to TRBJ2-7, with D maybe TRBD2 (6 bases). The CDR3 consists of 13 residues. Trimming removed 5 bases at V and 6 bases at J, with 14 bases between. CDR1 is MNHEY, CDR2 SVGEGT, per germline. The CDR3 DNA sequence: TGTGCCAGCAGTCCCGTGGCGGGGTCCGAGCAGTACTTC. This sequence encodes CASSPVAGSEQYF.

The rearrangement links TRBV28 to TRBJ2-5; 11 bases are a match to TRBD1. The CDR3 is 15 amino acids. In germline, CDR1 is MDHEN, CDR2 SYDVKM. V dropped 6 bases and J dropped 1; count of bases not matched to a gene: 4. The CDR3 region has the DNA TGTGCCAGCAGAGCGGGACAGGGGGTCCAAGAGACCCAGTACTTC. It codes for CASRAGQGVQETQYF. Full variable domain (rest looked up from reference TRBV28 and TRBJ2-5): DVKVTQSSRYLVKRTGEKVFLECVQDMDHENMFWYRQDPGLGLRLIYFSYDVKMKEKGDIPEGYSVSREKKERFSLILESASTNQTSMYLCASRAGQGVQETQYFGPGTRLLVL.

The gene calls are TRBV28 and TRBJ2-3; D is uncertain. This CDR3 region has 14 residues. Germline V gene sequence: CDR1 MDHEN, CDR2 SYDVKM. Trimming took off 4 bases at V and 4 bases at J, with 12 bases between the two ends. In DNA form, the CDR3 reads TGTGCCAGCAGTTCAGGTACTACCCCAGATACGCAGTATTTT. Residues: CASSSGTTPDTQYF.

This clone was detected only once. The chain carries TRBV24-1 and TRBJ2-1, with TRBD2 matching 10 bases. V gave up 4 bases and J gave up 8 bases; unmatched junction bases: 10. Germline CDR1 and CDR2: KGHDR and SFDVKD. CDR3 length: 16 amino acids. The CDR3 reads CATSESRAGGLYEQFF. The CDR3 DNA follows: TGTGCCACCAGTGAATCTAGAGCGGGAGGGCTCTATGAGCAGTTCTTC.